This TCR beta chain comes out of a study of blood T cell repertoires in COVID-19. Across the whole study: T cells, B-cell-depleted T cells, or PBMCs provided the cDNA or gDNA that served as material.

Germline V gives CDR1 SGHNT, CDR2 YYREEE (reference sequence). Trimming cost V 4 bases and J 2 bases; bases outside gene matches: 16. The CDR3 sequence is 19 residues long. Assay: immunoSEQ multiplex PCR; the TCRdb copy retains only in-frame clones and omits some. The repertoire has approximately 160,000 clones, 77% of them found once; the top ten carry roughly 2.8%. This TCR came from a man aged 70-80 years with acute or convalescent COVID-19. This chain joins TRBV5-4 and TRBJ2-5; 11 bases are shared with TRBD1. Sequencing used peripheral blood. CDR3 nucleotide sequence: TGTGCCAGCAGCGCTGGGACAGGGGGAGGGTGGGGATCACAAGAGACCCAGTACTTC. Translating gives CASSAGTGGGWGSQETQYF.